This T cell receptor beta chain comes out of a study of molecular identifiers for immune sequencing clone quantification. Study results and caveats: Sizes of clones that are highly expanded could be underestimated (if identical TCR molecules share a barcode).

This clonotype was detected only a few times. Its antigen remains unidentified. A single record per CDR3 protein comes from TCRdb applying MiXCR to the PCR reads. This table holds some 91,000 distinct CDR3 sequences, 20% to 25% found once. Per the germline V gene, CDR1 is MNHEY and CDR2 is SVGAGI. The length of the CDR3 is 14 residues. The junction had 5 bases not matched to a gene; V was cut back by 6 bases and J by 6 bases. This TCR was sampled from a human donor in good health. Some libraries in this study had Jurkat cell RNA spiked in. Sequenced input: naive CD8+ T cells from blood, with Jurkat cell RNA spiked in. Subset defined: FACS-sorted CD8+CD4-CCR7+CD45RA+ naive T cells. The V and J genes are TRBV6-5 and TRBJ2-2, with 9 positions matching TRBD1. The CDR3 region is CASRDRGWSGELFF. For the CDR3, the DNA is TGTGCCAGCAGGGACAGGGGTTGGTCCGGGGAGCTGTTTTTT.